The 3 T cell receptor beta chains below were found in one sample sequenced in a study of identical twins. TCRdb reprocessed the 5' RACE reads with MiXCR, giving one entry per CDR3 protein. The sample carries about 690,000 distinct CDR3 sequences, around 6% recorded once. The sequencing sample was made of naive T cells sorted from blood. The receptors come from a man between 18 and 29 years old in good health.

In its sample, this clonotype was seen many times. The chain combines TRBV10-3 with TRBJ2-7, with TRBD2 matching over 7 bases. Germline CDR1 and CDR2: ENHRY and SYGVKD. With V trimmed by 10 bases and J by 5 bases, 11 bases remained unmatched. There are 13 residues in the CDR3. The CDR3 loop is CATRSGINDEQYF. Here the CDR3 DNA reads TGTGCCACCAGAAGCGGGATTAATGACGAGCAGTACTTC.

This chain uses TRBV7-3 with TRBJ2-1; maybe TRBD2 (6 bases). Trimming removed 5 bases from V and 0 bases from J, with 11 bases in between. Germline V CDR1 and CDR2: SGHTA, FQGTGA. There are 15 residues in the CDR3. The CDR3 DNA follows: TGTGCCAGCAGCGGGACTTTAAGCTCCTACAATGAGCAGTTCTTC. Amino acids: CASSGTLSSYNEQFF.

This clonotype was observed at least ten times. This sequence joins TRBV25-1 and TRBJ2-7; TRBD1 matches 10 bases. CDR1 MGHDK and CDR2 SYGVNS come from the germline V gene. The CDR3 covers 14 residues. The ends lost 5 bases at V and 7 bases at J; junction bases unmatched: 8. In DNA, the CDR3 is TGTGCCAGCAGTCACGGGACAGGGGTGATGGAGCAGTACTTC. It codes for CASSHGTGVMEQYF.